One sample yielded the 10 T cell receptor beta chains listed below, sequenced in a study of T cells after yellow fever vaccination. TCRdb analysed the 5' RACE reads with MiXCR anew, one entry per CDR3 protein. The sample carries approximately 300,000 distinct CDR3 sequences, roughly 9.4% recorded once. The material sequenced was PBMCs, taken on the day of the first yellow fever vaccination. The receptors were sampled from a man aged 18 to 30 who received the YFV17D yellow fever vaccine.

This clonotype has a handful of counts. The V and J genes are TRBV11-3 and TRBJ1-4; 7 positions match TRBD1. V lost 0 bases to trimming and J lost 5 bases; unmatched junction nucleotides: 3. CDR1 and CDR2 from the germline V gene are SGHNT and YENEEA. This CDR3 is built from 15 residues. The CDR3 here is CASSLETGRNEKLFF. CDR3 in DNA: TGTGCCAGCAGCTTAGAGACAGGGCGGAATGAAAAACTGTTTTTT.

This clonotype was picked up many times. The CDR3 here is CASSLAGRSEQFF. CDR3 in DNA: TGCGCCAGCAGCCTGGCAGGGAGGAGTGAGCAGTTCTTC. V and J are TRBV5-1 and TRBJ2-1; D perhaps matches TRBD2 (6 bases). The length of the CDR3 is 13 residues. Germline CDR1 and CDR2: SGHRS and YFSETQ. Trimming cost V 4 bases and J 9 bases, with 14 bases left between them.

The V and J genes are TRBV20-1 and TRBJ2-3; D may be TRBD1 (8 bases). The V and J ends lost 3 bases and 2 bases respectively, with 15 bases between them. CDR1 and CDR2 from the germline V gene are DFQATT and SNEGSKA (reference sequence). The CDR3 covers 15 residues. The CDR3 DNA sequence: TGCAGTGCTAGCGGACAGGGAGGGACCACAGATACGCAGTATTTT. Amino acid sequence: CSASGQGGTTDTQYF.

This chain links TRBV15 with TRBJ2-1, with D possibly matching TRBD2 (6 bases). The V end lost 0 bases, the J end lost 1 base, and 13 bases lay between the germline ends. The CDR3 contains 17 residues. Looked up from germline, CDR1 is LNHNV and CDR2 is YYDKDF (reference sequence). CDR3 residues: CATSRDPARESYNEQFF. The CDR3 nucleotides read TGTGCCACCAGCAGAGATCCGGCGCGGGAATCCTACAATGAGCAGTTCTTC.

This clonotype was counted between two and nine times. V gene TRBV20-1 combines with J gene TRBJ2-4, with D possibly TRBD2 on 6 matching bases. The CDR3 runs 13 residues. V shed 7 bases and J shed 3 bases, with 13 bases lying between them. From germline, CDR1 is DFQATT and CDR2 SNEGSKA (reference sequence). The CDR3 spells CSGGVDSKNIQYF. The CDR3 DNA reads TGCAGTGGGGGGGTAGACAGCAAAAACATTCAGTACTTC.

This clonotype was recorded many times. This chain links TRBV5-1 with TRBJ1-2; 7 bases are shared with TRBD1. Germline V CDR1 and CDR2: SGHRS, YFSETQ. The trim removed 7 bases at V and 1 base at J, leaving 10 bases unmatched. The CDR3 covers 15 residues. This CDR3 is CASQGLDRNNYGYTF. In DNA, the CDR3 is TGCGCCAGCCAAGGCCTGGACAGGAATAACTATGGCTACACCTTC.

V usage is TRBV18 and J usage is TRBJ1-5, with TRBD1 as a possible D gene (6 bases). Germline lookup yields CDR1 KGHSH and CDR2 LQKENI. The CDR3 is 15 residues long. V shed 6 bases and J shed 7 bases, with 19 bases lying between them. CDR3 region: CASSLETGFGQPQHF. The DNA for the CDR3 is TGTGCCAGCTCTCTAGAAACAGGGTTCGGGCAGCCCCAGCATTTT.

This clonotype was seen repeatedly, ten times or more. The rearrangement links TRBV5-1 to TRBJ2-1, with D maybe TRBD2 (5 bases). Between the trimmed V and J ends, which lost 3 bases and 0 bases, there was a span of 19 bases. Germline CDR1 reads SGHRS; CDR2 reads YFSETQ. The CDR3 covers 18 residues. CDR3 coding DNA: TGCGCCAGCAGCTCTCAACCCGGACTTCCTAGCTCCTACAATGAGCAGTTCTTC. It yields the protein CASSSQPGLPSSYNEQFF.

V gene TRBV18 combines with J gene TRBJ1-1, with no clear D. Per germline, CDR1 KGHSH and CDR2 LQKENI. The CDR3 contains 14 residues. Trimming stripped 3 bases from V and 4 bases from J, with 12 bases between. The CDR3 DNA sequence: TGTGCCAGCTCACCGAGAGGGTATGGCACTGAAGCTTTCTTT. Translating it yields CASSPRGYGTEAFF.

This clonotype came up a few times. The chain couples TRBV5-1 to TRBJ2-2; the D gene is possibly TRBD2 (5 bases). The CDR3 is made up of 18 amino acids. With 4 bases removed from V and 1 base from J, the gap between germline ends came to 20 bases. CDR1 is SGHRS, CDR2 YFSETQ, per germline. CDR3 sequence (DNA): TGCGCCAGCAGCCCTCTCGGGAACCTTGCGGGGAACACCGGGGAGCTGTTTTTT. Translation gives CASSPLGNLAGNTGELFF.